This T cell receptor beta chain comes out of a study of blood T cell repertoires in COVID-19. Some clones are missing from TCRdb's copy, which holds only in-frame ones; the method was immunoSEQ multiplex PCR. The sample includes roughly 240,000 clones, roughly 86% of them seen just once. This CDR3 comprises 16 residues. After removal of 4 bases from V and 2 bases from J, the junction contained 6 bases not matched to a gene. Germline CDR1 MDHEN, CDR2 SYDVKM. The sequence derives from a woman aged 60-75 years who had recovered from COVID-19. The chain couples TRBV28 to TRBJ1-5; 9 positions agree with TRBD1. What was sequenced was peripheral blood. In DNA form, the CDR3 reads TGTGCCAGCAGTTGGGACAGGGTGGTCGGCAATCAGCCCCAGCATTTT. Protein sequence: CASSWDRVVGNQPQHF.